These 6 T cell receptor beta chains were all obtained from the same sample, sequenced in a study of T cells after yellow fever vaccination (dated by TCRdb to between 2017 and 2020). Receptor amplification or capture employed 5' RACE. TCRdb shows the sequencer as Illumina HiSeq 2500. TCRdb trimmed public reads at Q25 via fastp, called clones via MiXCR and kept in-frame beta chains. Merged by CDR3 protein, the rows form single entries marked with the most common genes and DNA. The sample contains roughly 330,000 distinct CDR3 sequences, about 6.9% of them found a single time. The biggest ten clones account for 15% to 20% of the sample. The treatment or condition label for this specimen denotes: live attenuated yellow fever vaccine strain. The sequencing here drew on PBMCs, taken more than 40 days after the first yellow fever vaccination. All receptors come from a man aged 18-30 years who received the YFV17D yellow fever vaccine.

This clonotype was picked up many times. J is TRBJ1-1 and V is TRBV5-1; no definite D call. V lost 0 bases to trimming and J lost 8 bases, with 17 bases between them. This CDR3 is 15 amino acids long. Per germline, CDR1 SGHRS and CDR2 YFSETQ. This chain's CDR3 is CASSLGPGREAEAFF. The CDR3 bases are TGCGCCAGCAGCTTGGGGCCGGGGAGGGAAGCCGAAGCTTTCTTT.

The rearrangement links TRBV30 to TRBJ1-1; a possible D gene is TRBD1 (5 bases). The CDR3 sequence is 13 residues long. V was trimmed by 3 bases and J by 4 bases, leaving 12 bases between them. CDR1 is GTSNPN, CDR2 SVGIG, per germline (reference sequence). CDR3 nucleotide sequence: TGTGCCTGGAGCACCGGGGGTTCCACTGAAGCTTTCTTT. This encodes CAWSTGGSTEAFF.

J is TRBJ2-7 and V is TRBV6-6; D not certain. The germline CDR1 and CDR2 sequences are MNHNY and SVGAGI (reference sequence). The CDR3 loop spans 11 amino acids. Trimming left V 6 bases short and J 7 bases short, with 10 bases between. CDR3 in amino acids: CASSPNWEQYF. DNA for the CDR3: TGTGCCAGCAGCCCAAATTGGGAGCAGTACTTC.

This clonotype has just a few counts. The chain joins TRBV6-2 or TRBV6-3 to TRBJ2-5; 9 bases line up with TRBD2. The CDR3 has 14 amino acids. Looked up from germline, CDR1 is MNHEY and CDR2 is SVGEGT. After removal of 7 bases from V and 7 bases from J, the junction contained 10 bases not matched to a gene. The DNA for the CDR3 is TGTGCCAGCATCGCAGCGGGGGGCCGGGGGACCCAGTACTTC. Its protein is CASIAAGGRGTQYF.

The chain uses TRBV7-6 and TRBJ2-3; TRBD2 is a possible D gene (7 bases). The CDR3 runs to 16 residues. Germline assignment: CDR1 SGHVS and CDR2 FNYEAQ. V shed 4 bases and J shed 5 bases, with 19 bases lying between them. CDR3 loop: CASSSRGGTIRDTQYF. CDR3 sequence (DNA): TGTGCCAGCAGCTCTAGGGGGGGGACTATCAGAGATACGCAGTATTTT. The whole variable domain, remainder taken from reference TRBV7-6 and TRBJ2-3, is GAGVSQSPRYKVTKRGQDVALRCDPISGHVSLYWYRQALGQGPEFLTYFNYEAQQDKSGLPNDRFSAERPEGSISTLTIQRTEQRDSAMYRCASSSRGGTIRDTQYFGPGTRLTVL.

This clonotype was seen repeatedly, ten times or more. The rearrangement joins TRBV5-1 to TRBJ2-4, with TRBD2 matching 7 bases. CDR1 SGHRS and CDR2 YFSETQ come from the germline V gene. The CDR3 consists of 15 residues. After removal of 4 bases from V and 7 bases from J, the junction contained 11 bases not matched to a gene. The CDR3 coding sequence is TGCGCCAGCAGCACTACGGGGGAGGGGCTGAACATTCAGTACTTC. Protein sequence: CASSTTGEGLNIQYF.